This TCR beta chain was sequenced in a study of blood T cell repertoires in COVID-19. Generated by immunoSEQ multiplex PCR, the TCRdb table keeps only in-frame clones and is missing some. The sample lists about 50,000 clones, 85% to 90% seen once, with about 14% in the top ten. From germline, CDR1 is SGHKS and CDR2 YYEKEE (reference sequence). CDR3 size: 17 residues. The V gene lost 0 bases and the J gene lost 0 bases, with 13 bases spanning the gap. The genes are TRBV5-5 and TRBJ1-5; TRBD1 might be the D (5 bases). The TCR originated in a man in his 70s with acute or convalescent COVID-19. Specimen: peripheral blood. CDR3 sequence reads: CASSLAGGVYSNQPQHF. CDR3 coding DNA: TGTGCCAGCAGCTTGGCTGGGGGGGTCTATAGCAATCAGCCCCAGCATTTT.